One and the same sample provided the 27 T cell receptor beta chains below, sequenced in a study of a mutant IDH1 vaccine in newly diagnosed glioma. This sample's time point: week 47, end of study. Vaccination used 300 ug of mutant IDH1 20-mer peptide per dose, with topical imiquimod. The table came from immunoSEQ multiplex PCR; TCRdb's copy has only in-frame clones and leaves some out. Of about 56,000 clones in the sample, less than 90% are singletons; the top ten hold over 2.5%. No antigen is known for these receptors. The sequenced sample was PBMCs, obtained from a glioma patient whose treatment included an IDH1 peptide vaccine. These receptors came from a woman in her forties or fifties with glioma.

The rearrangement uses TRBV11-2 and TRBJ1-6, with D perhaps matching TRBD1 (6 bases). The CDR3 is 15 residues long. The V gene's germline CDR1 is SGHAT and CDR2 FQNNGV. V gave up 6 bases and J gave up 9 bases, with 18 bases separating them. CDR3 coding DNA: TGTGCCAGCAGTTTAAGCGGGTCCAGGGGTTCACCCCTCCACTTT. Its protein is CASSLSGSRGSPLHF.

CDR3 DNA sequence: TGTGCCAGCAGCGTAGAGATCGGAGACACAGATACGCAGTATTTT. Protein product: CASSVEIGDTDTQYF. The chain recombines TRBV9 with TRBJ2-3, with D unresolved. Trimming pared 0 bases from V and 2 bases from J, leaving 10 bases between. Germline CDR1 reads SGDLS; CDR2 reads YYNGEE. This CDR3 spans 15 amino acids.

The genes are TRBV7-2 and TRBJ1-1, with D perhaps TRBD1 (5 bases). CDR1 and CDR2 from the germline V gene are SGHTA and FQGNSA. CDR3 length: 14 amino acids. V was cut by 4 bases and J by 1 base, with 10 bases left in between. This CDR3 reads CASSSLGTNTEAFF. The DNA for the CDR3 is TGTGCCAGCAGCTCCCTCGGGACGAACACTGAAGCTTTCTTT.

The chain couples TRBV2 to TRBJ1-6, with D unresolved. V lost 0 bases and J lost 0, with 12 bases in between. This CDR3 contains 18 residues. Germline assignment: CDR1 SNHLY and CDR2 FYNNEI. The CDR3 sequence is CASSEALGRSSYNSPLHF. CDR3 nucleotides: TGTGCCAGCAGTGAAGCGCTTGGCAGGAGCTCCTATAATTCACCCCTCCACTTT.

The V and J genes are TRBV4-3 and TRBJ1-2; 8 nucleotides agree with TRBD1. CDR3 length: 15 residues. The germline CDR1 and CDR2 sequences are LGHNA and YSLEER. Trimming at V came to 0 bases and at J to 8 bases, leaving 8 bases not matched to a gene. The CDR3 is CASSQDQQGVGGYTF. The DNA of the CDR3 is TGCGCCAGCAGCCAAGATCAACAGGGGGTAGGGGGCTACACCTTC.

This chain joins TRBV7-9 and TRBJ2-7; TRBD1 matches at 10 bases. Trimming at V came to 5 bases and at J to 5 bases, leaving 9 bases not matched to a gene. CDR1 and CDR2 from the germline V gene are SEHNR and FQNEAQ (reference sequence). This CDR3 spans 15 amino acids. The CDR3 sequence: CASSARTGGYHEQYF. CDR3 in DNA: TGTGCCAGCAGCGCACGGACAGGGGGATATCACGAGCAGTACTTC.

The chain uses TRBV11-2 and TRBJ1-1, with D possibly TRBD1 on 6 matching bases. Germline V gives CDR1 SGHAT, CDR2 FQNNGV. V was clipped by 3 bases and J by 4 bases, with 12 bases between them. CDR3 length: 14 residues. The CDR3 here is CASSLWGAGTEAFF. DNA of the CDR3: TGTGCCAGCAGCTTGTGGGGGGCGGGCACTGAAGCTTTCTTT. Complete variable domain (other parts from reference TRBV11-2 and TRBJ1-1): EAGVAQSPRYKIIEKRQSVAFWCNPISGHATLYWYQQILGQGPKLLIQFQNNGVVDDSQLPKDRFSAERLKGVDSTLKIQPAKLEDSAVYLCASSLWGAGTEAFFGQGTRLTVV.

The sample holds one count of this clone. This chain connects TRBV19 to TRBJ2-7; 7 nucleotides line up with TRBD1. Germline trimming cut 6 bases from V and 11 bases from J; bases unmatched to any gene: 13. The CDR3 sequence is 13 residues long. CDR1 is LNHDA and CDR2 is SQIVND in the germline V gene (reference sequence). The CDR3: CASRPKGQGVKYF. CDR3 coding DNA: TGTGCCAGTAGACCGAAGGGCCAGGGGGTAAAGTACTTC.

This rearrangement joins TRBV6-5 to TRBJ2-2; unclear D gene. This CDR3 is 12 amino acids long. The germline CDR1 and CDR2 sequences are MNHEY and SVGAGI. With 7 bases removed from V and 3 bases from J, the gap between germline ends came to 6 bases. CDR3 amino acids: CASTRYTGELFF. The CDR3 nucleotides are TGTGCCAGCACTAGGTACACCGGGGAGCTGTTTTTT.

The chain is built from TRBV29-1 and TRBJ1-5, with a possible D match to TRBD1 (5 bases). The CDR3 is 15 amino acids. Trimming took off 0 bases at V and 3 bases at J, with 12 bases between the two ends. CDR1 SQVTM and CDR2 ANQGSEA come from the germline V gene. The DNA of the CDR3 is TGCAGCGTTGAAGATAACAGGCTTACCAATCAGCCCCAGCATTTT. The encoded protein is CSVEDNRLTNQPQHF.

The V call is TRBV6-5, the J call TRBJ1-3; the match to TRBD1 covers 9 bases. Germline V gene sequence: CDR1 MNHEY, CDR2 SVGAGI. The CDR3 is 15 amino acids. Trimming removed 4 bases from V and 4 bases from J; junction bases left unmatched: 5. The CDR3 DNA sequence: TGTGCCAGCAGTTTGGGACAGGGAGTAGGAAACACCATATATTTT. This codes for CASSLGQGVGNTIYF.

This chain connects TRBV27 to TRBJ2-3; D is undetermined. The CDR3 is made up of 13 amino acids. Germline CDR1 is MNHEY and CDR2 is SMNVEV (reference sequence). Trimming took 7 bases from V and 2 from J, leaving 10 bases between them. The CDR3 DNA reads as TGTGCCAGCACCCTCGGCGTCACAGATACGCAGTATTTT. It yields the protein CASTLGVTDTQYF.

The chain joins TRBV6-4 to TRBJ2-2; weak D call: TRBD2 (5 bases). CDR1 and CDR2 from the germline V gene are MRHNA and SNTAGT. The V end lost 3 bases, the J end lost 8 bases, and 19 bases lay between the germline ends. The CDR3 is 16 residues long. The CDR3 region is CASSETTGTAKGELFF. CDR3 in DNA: TGTGCCAGCAGTGAAACCACGGGAACAGCAAAGGGGGAGCTGTTTTTT.

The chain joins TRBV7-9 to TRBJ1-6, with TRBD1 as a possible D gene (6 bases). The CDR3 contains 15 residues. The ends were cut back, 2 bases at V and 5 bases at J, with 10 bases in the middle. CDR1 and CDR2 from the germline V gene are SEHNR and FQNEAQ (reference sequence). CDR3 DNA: TGTGCCAGCAGCTTATGGGGACACCATAATTCACCCCTCCACTTT. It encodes CASSLWGHHNSPLHF.

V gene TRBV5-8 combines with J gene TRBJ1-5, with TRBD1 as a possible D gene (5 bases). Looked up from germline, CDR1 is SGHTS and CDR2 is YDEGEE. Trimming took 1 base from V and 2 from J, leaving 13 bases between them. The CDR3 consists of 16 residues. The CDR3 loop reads CASSLIPSGRNQPQHF. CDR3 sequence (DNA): TGTGCCAGCAGCTTGATTCCCTCAGGGCGCAATCAGCCCCAGCATTTT.

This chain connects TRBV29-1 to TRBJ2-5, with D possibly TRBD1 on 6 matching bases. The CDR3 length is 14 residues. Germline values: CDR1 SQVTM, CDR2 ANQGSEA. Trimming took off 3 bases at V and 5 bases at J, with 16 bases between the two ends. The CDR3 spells CSVERGAGAETQYF. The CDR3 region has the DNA TGCAGCGTTGAGAGGGGTGCAGGGGCTGAGACCCAGTACTTC.

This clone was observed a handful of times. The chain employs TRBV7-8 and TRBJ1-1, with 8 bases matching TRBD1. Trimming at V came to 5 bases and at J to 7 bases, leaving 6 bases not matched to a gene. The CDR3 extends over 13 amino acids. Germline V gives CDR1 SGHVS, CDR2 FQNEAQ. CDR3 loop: CASSLDRGYEAFF. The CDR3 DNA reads TGTGCCAGCAGCCTAGACAGGGGATATGAAGCTTTCTTT.

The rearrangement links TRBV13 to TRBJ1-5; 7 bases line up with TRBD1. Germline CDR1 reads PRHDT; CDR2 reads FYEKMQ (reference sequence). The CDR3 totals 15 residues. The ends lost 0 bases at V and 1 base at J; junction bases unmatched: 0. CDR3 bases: TGTGCCAGCAGCTTAGGCAGGGGGAGCAATCAGCCCCAGCATTTT. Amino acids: CASSLGRGSNQPQHF. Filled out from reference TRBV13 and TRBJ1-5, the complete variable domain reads AAGVIQSPRHLIKEKRETATLKCYPIPRHDTVYWYQQGPGQDPQFLISFYEKMQSDKGSIPDRFSAQQFSDYHSELNMSSLELGDSALYFCASSLGRGSNQPQHFGDGTRLSIL.

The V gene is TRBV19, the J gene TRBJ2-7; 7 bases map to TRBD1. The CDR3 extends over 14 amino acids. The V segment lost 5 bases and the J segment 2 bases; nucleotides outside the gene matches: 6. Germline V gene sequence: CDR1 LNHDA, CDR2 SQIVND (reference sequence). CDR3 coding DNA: TGTGCCAGTAGTCACGGGACAGAAGCCTACGAGCAGTACTTC. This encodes CASSHGTEAYEQYF.

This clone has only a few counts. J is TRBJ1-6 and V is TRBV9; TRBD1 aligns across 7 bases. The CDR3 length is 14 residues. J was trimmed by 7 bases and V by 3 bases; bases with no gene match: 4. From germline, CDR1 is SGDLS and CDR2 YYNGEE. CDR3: CASSAGQQNSPLHF. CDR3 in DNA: TGTGCCAGCAGCGCGGGACAGCAAAATTCACCCCTCCACTTT.

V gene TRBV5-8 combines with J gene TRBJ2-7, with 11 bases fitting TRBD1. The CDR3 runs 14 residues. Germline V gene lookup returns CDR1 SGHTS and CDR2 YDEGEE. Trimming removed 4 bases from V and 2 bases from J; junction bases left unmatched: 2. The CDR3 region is CASSGGQGAYEQYF. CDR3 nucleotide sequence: TGTGCCAGCAGCGGGGGACAGGGGGCCTACGAGCAGTACTTC.

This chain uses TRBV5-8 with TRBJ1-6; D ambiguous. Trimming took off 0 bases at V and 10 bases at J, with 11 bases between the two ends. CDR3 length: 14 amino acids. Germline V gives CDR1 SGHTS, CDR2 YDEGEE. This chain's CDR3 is CASSLGRDRSPLHF. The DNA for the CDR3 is TGTGCCAGCAGCTTGGGGCGGGATCGCTCACCCCTCCACTTT.

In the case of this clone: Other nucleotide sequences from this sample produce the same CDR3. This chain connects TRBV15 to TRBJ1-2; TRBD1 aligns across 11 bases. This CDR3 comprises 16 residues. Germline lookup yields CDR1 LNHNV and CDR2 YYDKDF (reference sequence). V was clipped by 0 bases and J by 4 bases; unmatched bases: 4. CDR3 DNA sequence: TGTGCCACCAGCAGAGATGGACAGGGGGCGAGCTATGGCTACACCTTC. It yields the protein CATSRDGQGASYGYTF.

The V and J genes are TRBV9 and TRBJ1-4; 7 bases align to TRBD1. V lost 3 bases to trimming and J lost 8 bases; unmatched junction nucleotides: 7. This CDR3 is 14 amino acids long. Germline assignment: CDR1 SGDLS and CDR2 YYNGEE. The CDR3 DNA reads TGTGCCAGCAGCGGACAGGGTACTACGGAAAAACTGTTTTTT. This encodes CASSGQGTTEKLFF.

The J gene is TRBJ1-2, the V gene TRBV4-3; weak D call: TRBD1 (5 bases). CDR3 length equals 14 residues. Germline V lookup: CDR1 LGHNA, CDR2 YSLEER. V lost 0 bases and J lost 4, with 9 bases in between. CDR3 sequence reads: CASSQEGGSYGYTF. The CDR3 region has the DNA TGCGCCAGCAGCCAAGAGGGGGGGTCCTATGGCTACACCTTC.

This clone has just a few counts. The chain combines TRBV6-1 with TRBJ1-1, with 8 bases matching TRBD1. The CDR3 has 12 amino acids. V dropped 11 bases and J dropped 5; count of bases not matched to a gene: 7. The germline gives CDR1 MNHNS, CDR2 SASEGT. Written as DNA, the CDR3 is TGTGCCGGAGGACAGGGTTTGACTGAAGCTTTCTTT. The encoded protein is CAGGQGLTEAFF.

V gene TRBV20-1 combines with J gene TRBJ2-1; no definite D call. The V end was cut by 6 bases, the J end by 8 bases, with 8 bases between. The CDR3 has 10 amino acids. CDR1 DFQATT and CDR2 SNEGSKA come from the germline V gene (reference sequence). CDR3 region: CSALWYEQFF. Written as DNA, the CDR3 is TGCAGTGCCCTCTGGTATGAGCAGTTCTTC.